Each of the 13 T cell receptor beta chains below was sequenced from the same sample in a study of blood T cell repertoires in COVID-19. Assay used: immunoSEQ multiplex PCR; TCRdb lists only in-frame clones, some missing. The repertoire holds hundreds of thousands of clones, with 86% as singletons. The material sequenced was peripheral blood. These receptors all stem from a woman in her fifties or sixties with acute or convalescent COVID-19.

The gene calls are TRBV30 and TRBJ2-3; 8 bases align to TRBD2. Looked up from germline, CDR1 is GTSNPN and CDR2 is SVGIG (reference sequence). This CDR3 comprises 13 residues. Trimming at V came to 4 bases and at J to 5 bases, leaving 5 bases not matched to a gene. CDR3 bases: TGTGCCTGGACAGCGGGAGTGAAAGATACGCAGTATTTT. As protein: CAWTAGVKDTQYF. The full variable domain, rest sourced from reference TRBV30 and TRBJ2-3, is SQTIHQWPATLVQPVGSPLSLECTVEGTSNPNLYWYRQAAGRGLQLLFYSVGIGQISSEVPQNLSASRPQDRQFILSSKKLLLSDSGFYLCAWTAGVKDTQYFGPGTRLTVL.

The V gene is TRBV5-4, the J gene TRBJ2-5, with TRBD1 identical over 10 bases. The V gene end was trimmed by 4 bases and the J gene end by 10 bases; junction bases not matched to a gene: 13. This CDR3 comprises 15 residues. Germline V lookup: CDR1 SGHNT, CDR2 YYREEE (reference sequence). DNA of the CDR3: TGTGCCAGCAGCCCCTCCGGGACAGGGGTTGGACGCCAGTACTTC. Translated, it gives CASSPSGTGVGRQYF. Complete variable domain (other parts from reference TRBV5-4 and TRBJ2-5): ETGVTQSPTHLIKTRGQQVTLRCSSQSGHNTVSWYQQALGQGPQFIFQYYREEENGRGNFPPRFSGLQFPNYSSELNVNALELDDSALYLCASSPSGTGVGRQYFGPGTRLLVL.

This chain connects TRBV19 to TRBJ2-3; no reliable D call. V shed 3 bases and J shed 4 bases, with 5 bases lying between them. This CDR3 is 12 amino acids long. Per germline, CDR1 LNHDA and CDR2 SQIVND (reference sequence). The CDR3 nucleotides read TGTGCCAGTAGTATTATTCCAGATACGCAGTATTTT. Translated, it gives CASSIIPDTQYF. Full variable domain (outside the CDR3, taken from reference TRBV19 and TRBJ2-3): DGGITQSPKYLFRKEGQNVTLSCEQNLNHDAMYWYRQDPGQGLRLIYYSQIVNDFQKGDIAEGYSVSREKKESFPLTVTSAQKNPTAFYLCASSIIPDTQYFGPGTRLTVL.

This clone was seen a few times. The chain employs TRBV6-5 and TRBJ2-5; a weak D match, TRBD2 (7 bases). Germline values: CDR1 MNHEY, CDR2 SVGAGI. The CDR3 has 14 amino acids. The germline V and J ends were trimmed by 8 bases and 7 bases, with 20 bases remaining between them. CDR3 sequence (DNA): TGTGCCAGCTCCACCGGGGAGGGGACAACGACCCAGTACTTC. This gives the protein CASSTGEGTTTQYF.

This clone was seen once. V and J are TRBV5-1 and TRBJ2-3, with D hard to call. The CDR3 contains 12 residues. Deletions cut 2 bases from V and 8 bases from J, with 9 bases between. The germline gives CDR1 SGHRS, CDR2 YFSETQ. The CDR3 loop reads CASSLDSGTQYF. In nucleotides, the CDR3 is TGCGCCAGCAGCTTAGACTCCGGTACGCAGTATTTT.

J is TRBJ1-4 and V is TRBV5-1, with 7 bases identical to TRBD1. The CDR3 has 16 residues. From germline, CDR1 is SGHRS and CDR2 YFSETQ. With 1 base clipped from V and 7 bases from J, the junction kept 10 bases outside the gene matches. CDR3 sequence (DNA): TGCGCCAGCAGCTTGAGGGCTAACAGGGACAGTGAAAAACTGTTTTTT. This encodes CASSLRANRDSEKLFF.

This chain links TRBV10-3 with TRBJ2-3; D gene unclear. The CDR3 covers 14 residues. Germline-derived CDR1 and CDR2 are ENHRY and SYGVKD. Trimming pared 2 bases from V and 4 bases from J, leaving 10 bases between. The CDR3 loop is CAISEGSYPDTQYF. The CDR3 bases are TGTGCCATCAGTGAGGGCAGTTACCCAGATACGCAGTATTTT.

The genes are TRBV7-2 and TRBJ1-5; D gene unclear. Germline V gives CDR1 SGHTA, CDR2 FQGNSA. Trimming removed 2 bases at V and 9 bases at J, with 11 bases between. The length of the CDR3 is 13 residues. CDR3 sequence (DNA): TGTGCCAGCAGCTTAACAGCCAGCTCGCCCCAGCATTTT. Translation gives CASSLTASSPQHF.

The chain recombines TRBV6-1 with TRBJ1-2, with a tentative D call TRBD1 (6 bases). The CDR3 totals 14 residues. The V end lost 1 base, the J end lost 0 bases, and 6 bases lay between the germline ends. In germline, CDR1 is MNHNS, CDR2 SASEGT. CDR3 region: CASSEGTANYGYTF. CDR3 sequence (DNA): TGTGCCAGCAGTGAAGGGACAGCTAACTATGGCTACACCTTC.

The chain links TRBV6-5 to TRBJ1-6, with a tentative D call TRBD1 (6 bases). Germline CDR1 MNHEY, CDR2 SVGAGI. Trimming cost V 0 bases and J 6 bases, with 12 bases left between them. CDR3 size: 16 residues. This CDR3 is CASSYSRQAPNSPLHF. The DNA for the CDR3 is TGTGCCAGCAGTTACTCGAGACAGGCTCCTAATTCACCCCTCCACTTT.

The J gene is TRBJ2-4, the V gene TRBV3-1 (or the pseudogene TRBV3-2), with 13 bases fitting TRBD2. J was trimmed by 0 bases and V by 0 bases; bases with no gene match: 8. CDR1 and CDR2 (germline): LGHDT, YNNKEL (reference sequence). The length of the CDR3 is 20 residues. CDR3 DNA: TGTGCCAGCAGCCAAGATCGATGGACTAGCGGGGGCCTAGCCAAAAACATTCAGTACTTC. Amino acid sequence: CASSQDRWTSGGLAKNIQYF.

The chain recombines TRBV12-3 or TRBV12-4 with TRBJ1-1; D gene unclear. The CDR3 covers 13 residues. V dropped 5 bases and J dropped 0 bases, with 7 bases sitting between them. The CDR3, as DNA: TGTGCCAGCAGTCATGGCCTGAACACTGAAGCTTTCTTT. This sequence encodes CASSHGLNTEAFF.

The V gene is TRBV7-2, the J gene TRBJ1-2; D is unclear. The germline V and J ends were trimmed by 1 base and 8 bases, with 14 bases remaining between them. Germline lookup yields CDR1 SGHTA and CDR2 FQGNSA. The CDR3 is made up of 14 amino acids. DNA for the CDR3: TGTGCCAGCAGCTTAGTTCCCAAGTATGGCGGCTACACCTTC. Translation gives CASSLVPKYGGYTF.